These T cell receptor beta chains were read from a single sample in a study of response to subunit inactivated influenza vaccine. One entry per CDR3 protein, called by TCRdb with MiXCR from the RT-PCR reads. The table includes about 800,000 distinct CDR3 sequences, about 20% detected once. Sequenced material: PBMCs from blood, taken about 5 days after vaccination. The receptors here all came from a middle-aged man who received an inactivated influenza vaccine. CDR3s include the opening cysteine and the closing phenylalanine or tryptophan. The D gene is left open where the match is weak. Size is omitted from some rows. Given values are once, few, many or a class for expanded clones.

cdr3_nt	cdr3_aa	clone_size	d_call	v_call	cdr3_length	j_call
TGTGCCATCAGTGAGAGGAGAGAGGCCGGGGAGCTGTTTTTT	CAISERREAGELFF	once	-	TRBV10-3	14	TRBJ2-2
TGTGCCAGCAGTCCCCCCAGGGTTATGAACACTGAAGCTTTCTTT	CASSPPRVMNTEAFF	few	-	TRBV28	15	TRBJ1-1
TGTGCCAGCAGCGTAGCTGGGTCTGGGGGCCACACCGGGGAGCTGTTTTTT	CASSVAGSGGHTGELFF	-	-	TRBV9	17	TRBJ2-2
TGCAGTGCGGATACCGGGACTCCTACTCCCTACGAGCAGTACTTC	CSADTGTPTPYEQYF	-	-	TRBV20-1	15	TRBJ2-7
TGTGCCAGCAGCTCCAGAACGCCAGGTGGAGAGACCCAGTACTTC	CASSSRTPGGETQYF	few	-	TRBV7-2	15	TRBJ2-5
TGTGCCAGCTCACCCGGGACGGCAACTAATGAAAAACTGTTTTTT	CASSPGTATNEKLFF	few	-	TRBV18	15	TRBJ1-4
TGCAGTGCTAGAGCACACACCACACTAGCGGGAGGGTCGGATGAGCAGTTCTTC	CSARAHTTLAGGSDEQFF	many	TRBD2	TRBV20-1	18	TRBJ2-1
TGTGCCAGCAGCACCCCGGCCGGAGTGGCTAGCGGGTACTACGAGCAGTACTTC	CASSTPAGVASGYYEQYF	-	TRBD2	TRBV7-8	18	TRBJ2-7
TGTGCCATCAGTGAATCCCCCGGACAGACTCGCTATGGCTACACCTTC	CAISESPGQTRYGYTF	few	-	TRBV10-3	16	TRBJ1-2
TGTGCCAGCACCCCGGGACTAGCGGTTTCCGAGACCCAGTACTTC	CASTPGLAVSETQYF	-	TRBD2	TRBV5-4	15	TRBJ2-5
TGTGCCAGCAGCAGAGACAGCAACTATGGCTACACCTTC	CASSRDSNYGYTF	many	-	TRBV6-1	13	TRBJ1-2
TGCGCCAGCAGCCGACGTGCAGGCAGAGGGGACAATGAGCAGTTCTTC	CASSRRAGRGDNEQFF	-	-	TRBV4-3	16	TRBJ2-1
TGTGCCACCAGCACAGGGGGCAACACCGGGGAGCTGTTTTTT	CATSTGGNTGELFF	-	TRBD1	TRBV15	14	TRBJ2-2
TGCGCCAGCAGCTTTAAACCGCCAAATAGCGGAAAAGAGACCCAGTACTTC	CASSFKPPNSGKETQYF	-	-	TRBV5-1	17	TRBJ2-5
TGTGCCAGCAGTTTCGCCTCTAGCGGTCCCTACGAGCAGTACTTC	CASSFASSGPYEQYF	few	TRBD2	TRBV12-3/TRBV12-4	15	TRBJ2-7
TGCAGTGCTAGAGAGGGCGGGAATATGATAAATTCACCCCTCCACTTT	CSAREGGNMINSPLHF	-	-	TRBV20-1	16	TRBJ1-6
TGTGCCAGCAGTTTCACTAGCGGTAGAACCACCTACGAGCAGTACTTC	CASSFTSGRTTYEQYF	-	TRBD2	TRBV28	16	TRBJ2-7
TGCAGCGTTGCCGGCCAGCCCAATCAGCCCCAGCATTTT	CSVAGQPNQPQHF	-	-	TRBV29-1	13	TRBJ1-5
TGTGCCAGCAGTTTAGCCGGACAGGTCTACGAGCAGTACTTC	CASSLAGQVYEQYF	many	TRBD1	TRBV12-3/TRBV12-4	14	TRBJ2-7
TGTGCCAGCAGCTTTCAGGGGGCCACAACTAATGAAAAACTGTTTTTT	CASSFQGATTNEKLFF	few	TRBD1	TRBV11-2	16	TRBJ1-4
TGTGCCACCAGTGAGCCCGTCACAGATACGCAGTATTTT	CATSEPVTDTQYF	-	-	TRBV24-1	13	TRBJ2-3
TGCGCCAGCAGCTTGGAAACGGATACGAACACTGAAGCTTTCTTT	CASSLETDTNTEAFF	-	-	TRBV5-1	15	TRBJ1-1
TGTGCCAGCAGCCAAGGGAGTAGAGCTCAGGGGGCACTGGATTTGACAGATACGCAGTATTTT	CASSQGSRAQGALDLTDTQYF	-	TRBD1	TRBV4-2	21	TRBJ2-3
TGTGCCAGCAGTGACGATAGCGGTTCCTACGAGCAGTACTTC	CASSDDSGSYEQYF	few	-	TRBV12-3/TRBV12-4	14	TRBJ2-7
TGTGCCACCGCCGGGGGAGGACTAGCTGGTACCTACGAGCAGTACTTC	CATAGGGLAGTYEQYF	-	TRBD2	TRBV15	16	TRBJ2-7
TGCAGCGCCAAGGATCCCCGTGCGGGGAGCAATGAGCAGTTCTTC	CSAKDPRAGSNEQFF	-	-	TRBV29-1	15	TRBJ2-1
TGTGCCATCAGTGTTGGACTAGCGGGGGGACAAGAGACCCAGTACTTC	CAISVGLAGGQETQYF	few	TRBD2	TRBV10-3	16	TRBJ2-5
TGCAGTGCTTTTAAGCCGGGACACACCTACGAGCAGTACTTC	CSAFKPGHTYEQYF	few	-	TRBV20-1	14	TRBJ2-7